Following are 10 T cell receptor beta chains from one sample sequenced in a study of patients and donors after allogeneic stem cell transplantation. From the RT-PCR reads, TCRdb called clonotypes with MiXCR, one entry per CDR3 protein. The repertoire includes 900,000 to 1,000,000 distinct CDR3 sequences, roughly 18% of them detected once, and around 6% sits in the top ten. Specimen: blood, either unsorted or a sorted T cell fraction (not recorded which). The origin of the receptors is a human donor who was either an allogeneic HSCT recipient or a stem cell or donor lymphocyte infusion donor (not recorded which). It is not recorded whose cells these are; they may come from a transplant donor.

This clonotype was counted between two and nine times. The gene calls are TRBV30 and TRBJ2-1; unclear D gene. Per the germline V gene, CDR1 is GTSNPN and CDR2 is SVGIG (reference sequence). This CDR3 contains 12 residues. Trimming took off 3 bases at V and 10 bases at J, with 13 bases between the two ends. CDR3 loop: CAWSRLSEEQFF. CDR3 sequence (DNA): TGTGCCTGGAGCCGACTTTCGGAGGAGCAGTTCTTC.

This clonotype was picked up many times. The chain links TRBV5-1 to TRBJ2-2, with D perhaps matching TRBD2 (5 bases). The CDR3 loop spans 14 amino acids. Looked up from germline, CDR1 is SGHRS and CDR2 is YFSETQ. V lost 6 bases and J lost 1, with 10 bases in between. The CDR3 is CASTKGENTGELFF. The CDR3 DNA sequence: TGCGCCAGCACAAAGGGAGAGAACACCGGGGAGCTGTTTTTT.

This chain uses TRBV6-1 with TRBJ2-2, with TRBD1 identical over 10 bases. Germline V gene sequence: CDR1 MNHNS, CDR2 SASEGT. The CDR3 runs to 19 residues. Germline trimming cut 2 bases from V and 6 bases from J; bases unmatched to any gene: 15. The CDR3 protein is CASSESGTGAARRAGELFF. Here the CDR3 DNA reads TGTGCCAGCAGTGAATCCGGGACAGGGGCGGCGAGGCGGGCCGGGGAGCTGTTTTTT.

The chain is built from TRBV5-5 and TRBJ1-1, with 9 bases identical to TRBD1. V lost 5 bases to trimming and J lost 3 bases; unmatched junction nucleotides: 14. The CDR3 covers 17 residues. CDR1 and CDR2 from the germline V gene are SGHKS and YYEKEE (reference sequence). CDR3 sequence: CASRDVSNRGRDTEAFF. As DNA, the CDR3 is TGTGCCAGCAGGGACGTTAGTAACAGGGGGCGCGACACTGAAGCTTTCTTT.

The chain carries TRBV7-6 and TRBJ2-5; 8 nucleotides align to TRBD1. V lost 5 bases and J lost 5; bases outside the gene matches: 10. Per the germline V gene, CDR1 is SGHVS and CDR2 is FNYEAQ. There are 15 residues in the CDR3. The CDR3 DNA reads TGTGCCAGCAGCCTTACATCAGGGGGCGGCGAGACCCAGTACTTC. Its protein is CASSLTSGGGETQYF. Supplemented by reference TRBV7-6 and TRBJ2-5, the full variable domain reads GAGVSQSPRYKVTKRGQDVALRCDPISGHVSLYWYRQALGQGPEFLTYFNYEAQQDKSGLPNDRFSAERPEGSISTLTIQRTEQRDSAMYRCASSLTSGGGETQYFGPGTRLLVL.

The chain employs TRBV7-2 and TRBJ2-5, with D perhaps matching TRBD2 (7 bases). The germline CDR1 and CDR2 sequences are SGHTA and FQGNSA. Trimming shortened V by 1 base and J by 7 bases, and 19 bases separated the two germline ends. The CDR3 runs 16 residues. The CDR3 DNA reads as TGTGCCAGCAGCTTAGGGGGGGCTAGCGGTAGTGGGACCCAGTACTTC. As protein: CASSLGGASGSGTQYF.

This clonotype was recorded a few times. The chain couples TRBV4-1 to TRBJ2-7; 7 bases match TRBD1. Germline V gene sequence: CDR1 MGHRA, CDR2 YSYEKL. The V gene end was trimmed by 1 base and the J gene end by 3 bases; junction bases not matched to a gene: 3. The CDR3 spans 14 residues. This CDR3 is CASSQGQGDYEQYF. CDR3 bases: TGCGCCAGCAGCCAAGGGCAGGGGGACTACGAGCAGTACTTC.

The V call is TRBV20-1, the J call TRBJ1-1; 7 positions match TRBD1. Germline V CDR1 and CDR2: DFQATT, SNEGSKA (reference sequence). The CDR3 loop spans 14 amino acids. V lost 7 bases to trimming and J lost 4 bases; unmatched junction nucleotides: 12. The CDR3 reads CSVPPRRGPTEAFF. DNA of the CDR3: TGCAGTGTACCACCGCGGAGGGGGCCCACTGAAGCTTTCTTT.

This clonotype was detected only a few times. This sequence joins TRBV11-1 and TRBJ2-2, with 10 bases lining up with TRBD1. CDR3 length: 16 residues. The germline CDR1 and CDR2 sequences are SGHAT and FQDESV (reference sequence). Germline trimming cut 3 bases from V and 1 base from J; bases unmatched to any gene: 2. As DNA, the CDR3 is TGTGCCAGCAGCTTGACAGGGGGCCAGAACACCGGGGAGCTGTTTTTT. It is translated as CASSLTGGQNTGELFF.

This clonotype showed up many times. The chain recombines TRBV12-3 or TRBV12-4 with TRBJ2-7; no reliable D call. The V and J ends lost 5 bases and 1 base respectively, with 6 bases between them. The CDR3 consists of 12 residues. DNA of the CDR3: TGTGCCAGCAGTGTGGGGTCCTACGAGCAGTACTTC. This encodes CASSVGSYEQYF.